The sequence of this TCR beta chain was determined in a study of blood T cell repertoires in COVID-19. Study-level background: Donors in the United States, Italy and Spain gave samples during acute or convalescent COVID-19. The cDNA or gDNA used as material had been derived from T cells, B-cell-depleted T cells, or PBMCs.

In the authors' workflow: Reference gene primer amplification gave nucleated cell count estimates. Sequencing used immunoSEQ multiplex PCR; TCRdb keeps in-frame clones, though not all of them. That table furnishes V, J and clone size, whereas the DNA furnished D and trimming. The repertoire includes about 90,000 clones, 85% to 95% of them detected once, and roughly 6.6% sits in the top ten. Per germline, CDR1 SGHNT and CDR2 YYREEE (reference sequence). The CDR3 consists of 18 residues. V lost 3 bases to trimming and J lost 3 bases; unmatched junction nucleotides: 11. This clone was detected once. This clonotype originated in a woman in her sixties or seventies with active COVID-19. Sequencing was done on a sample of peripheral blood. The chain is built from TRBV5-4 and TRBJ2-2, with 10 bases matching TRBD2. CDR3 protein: CASSSGLAGALDTGELFF. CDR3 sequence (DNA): TGTGCCAGCAGCTCTGGCCTAGCGGGAGCGCTTGACACCGGGGAGCTGTTTTTT.